The rows below give T cell receptor beta chains drawn from one sample of a study of blood T cell repertoires in COVID-19. Profiled with immunoSEQ multiplex PCR; TCRdb holds only in-frame clones, not every one. The profile shows 250,000 or so clones, around 93% of them singletons. The source material was PBMCs or T cells enriched from blood (not recorded which). The receptor set was obtained from a human donor in a cohort exposed to, infected with or recovered from COVID-19 (not recorded which). The donor label of this sample is uncertain. The CDR3 runs from the conserved cysteine through the conserved F or W. D genes are given only for firm matches. Size values are once, few and many counts, or a class for expanded clones, and some rows have none.

d_call: -
clone_size: -
j_call: TRBJ2-6
v_call: TRBV18
cdr3_nt: TGTGCCAGCTCACCGACATCGATCTCTGGGGCCAACGTCCTGACTTTC
cdr3_aa: CASSPTSISGANVLTF

d_call: TRBD2
clone_size: -
j_call: TRBJ2-7
v_call: TRBV27
cdr3_nt: TGTGCCAGCAGTTCGGGGACTACCTACGAGCAGTACTTC
cdr3_aa: CASSSGTTYEQYF

d_call: -
clone_size: -
j_call: TRBJ1-2
v_call: TRBV6-1
cdr3_nt: TGTGCCAGCAGTGAATGGGAGGCAGACTATGGCTACACCTTC
cdr3_aa: CASSEWEADYGYTF

d_call: TRBD2
clone_size: -
j_call: TRBJ2-5
v_call: TRBV12-5
cdr3_nt: TGTGCTAGTGGTTCCCGGCGGGAGGGGGAGACCCAGTACTTC
cdr3_aa: CASGSRREGETQYF

d_call: TRBD1
clone_size: once
j_call: TRBJ2-7
v_call: TRBV6-2/TRBV6-3
cdr3_nt: TGTGCCAGCAGTTGGCAGGGGGCTTCCCTTTACGAGCAGTACTTC
cdr3_aa: CASSWQGASLYEQYF

d_call: TRBD1
clone_size: -
j_call: TRBJ1-1
v_call: TRBV4-2
cdr3_nt: TGTGCCAGCAGTCCTAACCCCTACAGGGGGAACACTGAAGCTTTCTTT
cdr3_aa: CASSPNPYRGNTEAFF

d_call: -
clone_size: -
j_call: TRBJ1-1
v_call: TRBV30
cdr3_nt: TGTGCCTGGAGCCTGCAGGGGAACACTGAAGCTTTCTTT
cdr3_aa: CAWSLQGNTEAFF

d_call: TRBD1
clone_size: once
j_call: TRBJ1-2
v_call: TRBV5-1
cdr3_nt: TGCGCCAGCAGCTTGGCGGGACAGGGGGTTTACGGTGACTATGGCTACACCTTC
cdr3_aa: CASSLAGQGVYGDYGYTF

d_call: TRBD1
clone_size: -
j_call: TRBJ1-1
v_call: TRBV6-1
cdr3_nt: TGTGCCAGCAGTGAAATCGACAGGGTGGGCCCTGAAGCTTTCTTT
cdr3_aa: CASSEIDRVGPEAFF

d_call: TRBD2
clone_size: -
j_call: TRBJ2-7
v_call: TRBV6-5
cdr3_nt: TGTGCCAGCAGTTATAGCGCGGGGGGGCTCTACGAGCAGTACTTC
cdr3_aa: CASSYSAGGLYEQYF

d_call: TRBD1
clone_size: -
j_call: TRBJ1-1
v_call: TRBV19
cdr3_nt: TGTGCCAGTAGTAGGGGACAGGGGCTAATGAACACTGAAGCTTTCTTT
cdr3_aa: CASSRGQGLMNTEAFF

d_call: -
clone_size: -
j_call: TRBJ1-1
v_call: TRBV19
cdr3_nt: TGTGCCAGTAGTTGGGCAGGGCGCCCTGAAGCTTTCTTT
cdr3_aa: CASSWAGRPEAFF

d_call: -
clone_size: -
j_call: TRBJ1-5
v_call: TRBV4-1
cdr3_nt: TGCGCCAGCAGCCCCGGGACATTCTATAGCAATCAGCCCCAGCATTTT
cdr3_aa: CASSPGTFYSNQPQHF

d_call: TRBD1
clone_size: once
j_call: TRBJ1-1
v_call: TRBV29-1
cdr3_nt: TGCAGCGCGGCCGGGACAGTGATGAACACTGAAGCTTTCTTT
cdr3_aa: CSAAGTVMNTEAFF

d_call: -
clone_size: -
j_call: TRBJ2-7
v_call: TRBV4-3
cdr3_nt: TGCGCCAGCAGCTACCGGGACAACGACGAGCAGTACTTC
cdr3_aa: CASSYRDNDEQYF

d_call: -
clone_size: -
j_call: TRBJ1-2
v_call: TRBV12-3/TRBV12-4
cdr3_nt: TGTGCCAGCAGTTTCCGGACTCAGGGGGGCTACACCTTC
cdr3_aa: CASSFRTQGGYTF

d_call: -
clone_size: -
j_call: TRBJ1-1
v_call: TRBV3-1/TRBV3-2
cdr3_nt: TGTGCCAGCAGCTCACTCGGGATTGTCGAAGCTTTCTTT
cdr3_aa: CASSSLGIVEAFF

d_call: -
clone_size: -
j_call: TRBJ2-5
v_call: TRBV18
cdr3_nt: TGTGCCAGCTCATCTGGACTGCAAGAGACCCAGTACTTC
cdr3_aa: CASSSGLQETQYF

d_call: -
clone_size: -
j_call: TRBJ2-2
v_call: TRBV11-3
cdr3_nt: TGTGCCAGCAGCTCCCTAGGGGACACCGGGGAGCTGTTTTTT
cdr3_aa: CASSSLGDTGELFF

d_call: TRBD2
clone_size: -
j_call: TRBJ2-7
v_call: TRBV5-4
cdr3_nt: TGTGCCAGCCTCATGGCCCCTAGCGGAGTCCACGAGCAGTACTTC
cdr3_aa: CASLMAPSGVHEQYF

d_call: -
clone_size: -
j_call: TRBJ2-7
v_call: TRBV11-2
cdr3_nt: TGTGCCAGCAGCTCCCCGACAGATACCTACGAGCAGTACTTC
cdr3_aa: CASSSPTDTYEQYF

d_call: TRBD2
clone_size: few
j_call: TRBJ2-5
v_call: TRBV5-1
cdr3_nt: TGCGCCAGCAGTCAGACTAGCGGGGCCCAAGAGACCCAGTACTTC
cdr3_aa: CASSQTSGAQETQYF

d_call: -
clone_size: -
j_call: TRBJ1-1
v_call: TRBV6-5
cdr3_nt: TGTGCCAGCAGTTACTCGGGATTGGGGCCTGGCACTGAAGCTTTCTTT
cdr3_aa: CASSYSGLGPGTEAFF

d_call: -
clone_size: -
j_call: TRBJ2-2
v_call: TRBV2
cdr3_nt: TGTGCCAGCATGAACGGGACTCTCACCGGGGAGCTGTTTTTT
cdr3_aa: CASMNGTLTGELFF

d_call: -
clone_size: -
j_call: TRBJ2-7
v_call: TRBV3-1/TRBV3-2
cdr3_nt: TGTGCCAGCAGCCAAGACATACCCGCCGCCCAGGACGAGCAGTACTTC
cdr3_aa: CASSQDIPAAQDEQYF

d_call: -
clone_size: -
j_call: TRBJ1-1
v_call: TRBV12-5
cdr3_nt: TGTGCTAGTGGTTTCGGACGCCGGGGGTCTTTCTTT
cdr3_aa: CASGFGRRGSFF

d_call: -
clone_size: -
j_call: TRBJ2-1
v_call: TRBV5-5
cdr3_nt: TGTGCCAGCAGCACGGGGAGCTATGAGCAGTTCTTC
cdr3_aa: CASSTGSYEQFF

d_call: -
clone_size: -
j_call: TRBJ2-5
v_call: TRBV28
cdr3_nt: TGTGCCAGCAGTGCAGGGTTGGAGACCCAGTACTTC
cdr3_aa: CASSAGLETQYF